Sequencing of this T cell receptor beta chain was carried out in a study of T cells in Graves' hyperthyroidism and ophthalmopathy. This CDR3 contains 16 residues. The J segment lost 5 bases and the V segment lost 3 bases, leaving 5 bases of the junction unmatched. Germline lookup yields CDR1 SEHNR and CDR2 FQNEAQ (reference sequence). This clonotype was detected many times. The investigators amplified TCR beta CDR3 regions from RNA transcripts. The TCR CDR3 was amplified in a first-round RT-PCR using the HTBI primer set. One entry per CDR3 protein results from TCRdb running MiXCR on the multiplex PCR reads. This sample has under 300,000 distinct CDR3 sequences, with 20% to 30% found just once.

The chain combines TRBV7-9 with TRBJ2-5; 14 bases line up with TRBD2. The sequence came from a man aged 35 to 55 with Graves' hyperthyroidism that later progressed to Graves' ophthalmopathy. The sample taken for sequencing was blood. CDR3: CASSFGLAGGGETQYF. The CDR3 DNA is TGTGCCAGCAGCTTCGGACTAGCGGGGGGCGGGGAGACCCAGTACTTC.